This T cell receptor (beta chain) was retrieved from a study of OX40 agonist ivuxolimab in advanced cancers. Whole-study context: Past anti-PD-1, anti-PD-L1 or anti-CTLA-4 therapy was accepted, and roughly 40% had received some. Three patients got partial responses; one had hepatocellular carcinoma and two had cutaneous melanoma. Overall study findings and caveats: The study observed clonal expansion of CD4+ and CD8+ blood T cells by week 6 at 0.1 to 3.0 mg/kg.

Assay used: immunoSEQ multiplex PCR; TCRdb lists only in-frame clones, some missing. Of more than 10,000 clones listed, more than 80% were seen once; the top ten hold around 75%. The ends were cut back, 3 bases at V and 3 bases at J, with 15 bases in the middle. The germline gives CDR1 SQVTM, CDR2 ANQGSEA. The CDR3 runs 14 residues. This clone was detected only once. Antigen specificity is unknown. Here the sequenced sample was CD4+ or CD8+ T cells sorted from blood, taken in a trial of the OX40 agonist ivuxolimab. The chain employs TRBV29-1 and TRBJ2-7, with D tentatively TRBD1 or TRBD2 (5 bases each). The TCR comes from an adult with an advanced solid tumor such as melanoma, head and neck, liver or kidney cancer. The CDR3 region has the DNA TGCAGCGTTGACTTGGGGCAGGGAGACTACGAGCAGTACTTC. It translates to CSVDLGQGDYEQYF.